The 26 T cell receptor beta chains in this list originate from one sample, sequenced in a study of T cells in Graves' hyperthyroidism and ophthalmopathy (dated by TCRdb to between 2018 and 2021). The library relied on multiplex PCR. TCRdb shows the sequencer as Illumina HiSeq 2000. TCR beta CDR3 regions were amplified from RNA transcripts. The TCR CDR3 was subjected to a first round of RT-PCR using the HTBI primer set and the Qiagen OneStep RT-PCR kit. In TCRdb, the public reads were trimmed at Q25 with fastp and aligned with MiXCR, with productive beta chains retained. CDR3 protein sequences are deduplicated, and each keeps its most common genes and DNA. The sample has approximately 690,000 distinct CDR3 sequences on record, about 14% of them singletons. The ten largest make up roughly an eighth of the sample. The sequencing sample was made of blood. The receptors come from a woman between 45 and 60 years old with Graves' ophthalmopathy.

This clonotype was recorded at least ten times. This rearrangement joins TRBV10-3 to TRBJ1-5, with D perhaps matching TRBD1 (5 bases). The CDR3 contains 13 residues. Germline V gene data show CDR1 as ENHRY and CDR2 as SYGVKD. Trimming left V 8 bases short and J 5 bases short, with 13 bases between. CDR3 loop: CAIGRDPDQPQHF. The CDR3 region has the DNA TGTGCCATCGGTAGGGACCCAGATCAGCCCCAGCATTTT.

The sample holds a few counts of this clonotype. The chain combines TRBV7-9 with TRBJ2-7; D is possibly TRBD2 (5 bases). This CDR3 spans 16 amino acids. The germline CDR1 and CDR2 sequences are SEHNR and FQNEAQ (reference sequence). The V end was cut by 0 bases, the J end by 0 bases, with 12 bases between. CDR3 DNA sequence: TGTGCCAGCAGCTTAGCACGCGGGCTTAACTCCTACGAGCAGTACTTC. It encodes CASSLARGLNSYEQYF.

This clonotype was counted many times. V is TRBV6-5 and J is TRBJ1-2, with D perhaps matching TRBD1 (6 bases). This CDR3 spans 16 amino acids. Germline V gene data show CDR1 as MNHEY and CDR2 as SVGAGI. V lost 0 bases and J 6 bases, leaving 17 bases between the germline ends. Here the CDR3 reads CASSYSGRVGGDGYTF. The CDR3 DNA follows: TGTGCCAGCAGTTACTCGGGGCGGGTAGGGGGAGATGGCTACACCTTC.

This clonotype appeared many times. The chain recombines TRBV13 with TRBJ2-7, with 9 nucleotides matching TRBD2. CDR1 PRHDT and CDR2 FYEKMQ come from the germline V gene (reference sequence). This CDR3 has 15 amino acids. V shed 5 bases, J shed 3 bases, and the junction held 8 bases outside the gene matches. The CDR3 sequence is CASSQIRLADYEQYF. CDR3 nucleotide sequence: TGTGCCAGCAGCCAGATAAGACTAGCGGACTACGAGCAGTACTTC.

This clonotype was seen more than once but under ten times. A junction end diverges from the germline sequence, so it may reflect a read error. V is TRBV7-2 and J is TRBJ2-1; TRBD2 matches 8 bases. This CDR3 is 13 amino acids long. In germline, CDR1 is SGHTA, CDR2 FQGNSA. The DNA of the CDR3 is TGTGCCAGCAACTTAGCGGGATACAATGAGCAGTTCTTC. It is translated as CASNLAGYNEQFF.

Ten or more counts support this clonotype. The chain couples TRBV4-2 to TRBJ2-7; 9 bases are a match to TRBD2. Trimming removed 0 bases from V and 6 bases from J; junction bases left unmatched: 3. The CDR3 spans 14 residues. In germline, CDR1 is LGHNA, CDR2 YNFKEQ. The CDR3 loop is CASSQDGTSSEQYF. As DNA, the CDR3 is TGTGCCAGCAGCCAAGATGGGACTAGCAGCGAGCAGTACTTC.

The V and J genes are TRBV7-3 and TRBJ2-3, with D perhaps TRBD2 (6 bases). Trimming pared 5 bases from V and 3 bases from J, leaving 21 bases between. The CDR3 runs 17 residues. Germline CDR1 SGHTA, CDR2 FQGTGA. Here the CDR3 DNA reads TGTGCCAGCAGCCCACGAGGTGCGGGACCGAAAACAGATACGCAGTATTTT. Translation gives CASSPRGAGPKTDTQYF.

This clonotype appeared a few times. The CDR3 DNA is TGTGCCACCGGGACAGGGGGCCTCTACGAGCAGTACTTC. As protein: CATGTGGLYEQYF. The chain couples TRBV6-1 to TRBJ2-7; 12 positions agree with TRBD1. The CDR3 extends over 13 amino acids. Germline trimming cut 10 bases from V and 3 bases from J; bases unmatched to any gene: 4. From germline, CDR1 is MNHNS and CDR2 SASEGT.

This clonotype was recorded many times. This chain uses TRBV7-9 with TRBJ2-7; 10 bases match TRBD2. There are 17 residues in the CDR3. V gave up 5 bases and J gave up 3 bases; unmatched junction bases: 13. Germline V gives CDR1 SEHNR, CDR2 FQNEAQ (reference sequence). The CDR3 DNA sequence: TGTGCCAGCAGCATATGGACTAGCGGAATATCGAACTACGAGCAGTACTTC. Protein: CASSIWTSGISNYEQYF.

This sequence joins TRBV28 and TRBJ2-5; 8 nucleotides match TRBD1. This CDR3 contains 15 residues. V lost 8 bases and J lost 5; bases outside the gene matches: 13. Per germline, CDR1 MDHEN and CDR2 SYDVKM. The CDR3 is CASQTSGGLGETQYF. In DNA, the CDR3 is TGTGCCAGCCAAACTTCAGGGGGCTTAGGGGAGACCCAGTACTTC.

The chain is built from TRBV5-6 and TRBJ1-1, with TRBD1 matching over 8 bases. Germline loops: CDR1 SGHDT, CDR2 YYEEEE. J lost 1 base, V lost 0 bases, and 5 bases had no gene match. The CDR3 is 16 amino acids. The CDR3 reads CASSLGFDRGNTEAFF. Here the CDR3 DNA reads TGTGCCAGCAGCTTGGGTTTCGACAGGGGGAACACTGAAGCTTTCTTT.

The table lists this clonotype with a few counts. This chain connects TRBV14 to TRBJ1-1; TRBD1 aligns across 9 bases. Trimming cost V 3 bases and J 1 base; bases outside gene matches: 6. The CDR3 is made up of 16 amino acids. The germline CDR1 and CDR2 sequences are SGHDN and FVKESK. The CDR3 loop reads CASSHRTGAGNTEAFF. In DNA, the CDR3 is TGTGCCAGCAGCCATAGGACAGGGGCGGGGAACACTGAAGCTTTCTTT.

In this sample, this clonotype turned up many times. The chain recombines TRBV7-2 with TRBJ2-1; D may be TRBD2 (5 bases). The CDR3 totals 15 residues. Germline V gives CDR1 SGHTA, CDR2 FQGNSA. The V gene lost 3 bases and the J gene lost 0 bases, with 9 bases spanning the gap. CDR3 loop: CASSLIGVSYNEQFF. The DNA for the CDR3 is TGTGCCAGCAGCTTGATCGGGGTCTCCTACAATGAGCAGTTCTTC.

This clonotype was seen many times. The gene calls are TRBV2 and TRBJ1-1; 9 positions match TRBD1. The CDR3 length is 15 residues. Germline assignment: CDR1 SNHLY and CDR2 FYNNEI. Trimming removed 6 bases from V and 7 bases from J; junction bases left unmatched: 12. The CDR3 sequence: CASRDRGLGYSEAFF. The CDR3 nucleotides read TGTGCCAGCAGGGACAGGGGCTTGGGATATAGTGAAGCTTTCTTT.

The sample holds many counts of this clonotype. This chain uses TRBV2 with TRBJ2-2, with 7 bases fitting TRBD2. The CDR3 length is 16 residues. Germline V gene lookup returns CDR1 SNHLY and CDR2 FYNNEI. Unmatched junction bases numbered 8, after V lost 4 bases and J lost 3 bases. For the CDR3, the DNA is TGTGCCAGCAGTGTACGGCTAGCGGTTTACACCGGGGAGCTGTTTTTT. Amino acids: CASSVRLAVYTGELFF.

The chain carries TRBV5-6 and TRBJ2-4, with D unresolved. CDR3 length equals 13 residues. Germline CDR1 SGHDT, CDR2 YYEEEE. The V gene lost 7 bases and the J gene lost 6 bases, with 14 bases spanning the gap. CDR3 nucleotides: TGTGCCAGCGCCCCTCGGGTGGGAAACATTCAGTACTTC. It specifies CASAPRVGNIQYF. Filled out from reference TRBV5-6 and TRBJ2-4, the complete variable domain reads DAGVTQSPTHLIKTRGQQVTLRCSPKSGHDTVSWYQQALGQGPQFIFQYYEEEERQRGNFPDRFSGHQFPNYSSELNVNALLLGDSALYLCASAPRVGNIQYFGAGTRLSVL.

The CDR3 sequence is CASNRNLNSPLHF. The CDR3 region has the DNA TGTGCCAGCAACAGGAACCTGAATTCACCCCTCCACTTT. The chain carries TRBV27 and TRBJ1-6, with D perhaps TRBD1 (5 bases). Germline V gene sequence: CDR1 MNHEY, CDR2 SMNVEV (reference sequence). V was clipped by 7 bases and J by 7 bases, with 11 bases between them. CDR3 length equals 13 residues.

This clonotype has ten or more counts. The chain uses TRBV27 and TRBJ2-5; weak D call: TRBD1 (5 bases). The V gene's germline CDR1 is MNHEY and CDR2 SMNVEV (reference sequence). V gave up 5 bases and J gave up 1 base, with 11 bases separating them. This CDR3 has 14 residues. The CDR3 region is CASSTQGIQETQYF. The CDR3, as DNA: TGTGCCAGCAGTACCCAGGGCATCCAAGAGACCCAGTACTTC.

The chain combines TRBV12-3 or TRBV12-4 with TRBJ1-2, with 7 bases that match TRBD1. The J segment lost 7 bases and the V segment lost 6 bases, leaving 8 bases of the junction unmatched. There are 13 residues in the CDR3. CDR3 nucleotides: TGTGCCAGCAGGAACAGGGGCTTTAGTGGCTACACCTTC. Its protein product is CASRNRGFSGYTF.

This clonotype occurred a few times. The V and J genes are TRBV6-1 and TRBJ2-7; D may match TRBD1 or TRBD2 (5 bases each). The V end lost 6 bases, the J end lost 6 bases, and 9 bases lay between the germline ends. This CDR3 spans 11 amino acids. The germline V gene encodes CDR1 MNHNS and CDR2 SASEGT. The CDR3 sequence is CASRGVGEQYF. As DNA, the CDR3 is TGTGCCAGCAGGGGGGTGGGCGAGCAGTACTTC.

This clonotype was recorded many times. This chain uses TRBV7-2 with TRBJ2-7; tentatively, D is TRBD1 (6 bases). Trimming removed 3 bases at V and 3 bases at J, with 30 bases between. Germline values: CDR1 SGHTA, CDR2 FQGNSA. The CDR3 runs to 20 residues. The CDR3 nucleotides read TGTGCCAGCAGCTTTTCTTCTCATGTATTTGCGGAGAGGGGGAACTACGAGCAGTACTTC. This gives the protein CASSFSSHVFAERGNYEQYF.

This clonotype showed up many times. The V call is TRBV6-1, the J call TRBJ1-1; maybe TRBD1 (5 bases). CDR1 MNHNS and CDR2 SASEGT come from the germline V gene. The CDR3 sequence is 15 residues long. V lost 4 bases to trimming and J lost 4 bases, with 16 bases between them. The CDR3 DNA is TGTGCCAGCAGTGCTCGGAAGAGGGGACCCACTGAAGCTTTCTTT. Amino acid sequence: CASSARKRGPTEAFF.

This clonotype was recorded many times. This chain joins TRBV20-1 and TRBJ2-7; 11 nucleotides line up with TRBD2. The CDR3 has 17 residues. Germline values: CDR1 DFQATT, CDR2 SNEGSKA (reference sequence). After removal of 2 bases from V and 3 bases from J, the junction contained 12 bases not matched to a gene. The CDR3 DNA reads TGCAGTGCTAGAATCCCATCCACTAGCGGGAGACGCTACGAGCAGTACTTC. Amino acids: CSARIPSTSGRRYEQYF.

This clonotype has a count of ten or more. CDR3 protein: CASSYKTSGRSGETQYF. CDR3 coding DNA: TGTGCCAGCAGCTACAAGACTAGCGGGAGATCGGGGGAGACCCAGTACTTC. This chain joins TRBV7-9 and TRBJ2-5, with TRBD2 matching 12 bases. Trimming removed 4 bases from V and 5 bases from J; junction bases left unmatched: 11. Germline-derived CDR1 and CDR2 are SEHNR and FQNEAQ (reference sequence). The length of the CDR3 is 17 residues.

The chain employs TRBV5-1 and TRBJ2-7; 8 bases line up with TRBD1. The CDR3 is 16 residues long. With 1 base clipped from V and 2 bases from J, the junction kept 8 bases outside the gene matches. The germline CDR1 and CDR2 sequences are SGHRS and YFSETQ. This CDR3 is CASSLRPGQVAYEQYF. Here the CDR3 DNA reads TGCGCCAGCAGCTTGAGACCGGGACAGGTGGCCTACGAGCAGTACTTC.

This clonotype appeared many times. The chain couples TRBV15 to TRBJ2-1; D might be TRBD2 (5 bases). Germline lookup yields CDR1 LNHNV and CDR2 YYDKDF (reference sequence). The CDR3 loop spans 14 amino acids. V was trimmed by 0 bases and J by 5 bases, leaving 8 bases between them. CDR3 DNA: TGTGCCACCAGCAGAGATTACGGGGACAATGAGCAGTTCTTC. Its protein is CATSRDYGDNEQFF. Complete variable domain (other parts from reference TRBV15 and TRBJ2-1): DAMVIQNPRYQVTQFGKPVTLSCSQTLNHNVMYWYQQKSSQAPKLLFHYYDKDFNNEADTPDNFQSRRPNTSFCFLDIRSPGLGDTAMYLCATSRDYGDNEQFFGPGTRLTVL.